This entry concerns a single TCR beta chain. This clonotype appeared many times. The antigen it binds to is not known. No quality values exist for individual bases; no much larger clone is one base distant. Amplification of TCR beta CDR3 regions was carried out from RNA transcripts. The TCR CDR3 was subjected to a first round of RT-PCR using the HTBI primer set and the Qiagen OneStep RT-PCR kit. A second multiplex PCR round built the libraries, followed by size selection and purification. The libraries were sequenced on an Illumina HiSeq2000 using paired-end 100 bp reads. On the authors' methods: SOAPnuke was used to process the raw data, throwing out any read that contained adapters or uncalled bases, had a mean Phred below 15, or lacked an exact constant-primer or identifier match. High-quality paired reads were merged with COPE v1.2.5, and unique nucleotide sequences were defined as clonotypes. MiTCR v1.1 was used to align the clonotypes against IMGT TRBV, TRBD and TRBJ reference segments. Analysis was restricted to V-J combinations with a frequency above 0.0001, which covered 99% to 99.2% of repertoires. The TCS score was defined as F50 (clonal expansion) divided by E x V (chaos), with BLOSUM62-based TCRdist calculated between CDR3 peptides within each V-J. Welch's t-statistics and random forest reduced some 510 V-J features to fewer than 15, which were used in a naive Bayes classifier (R e1071). The public reads were reprocessed in TCRdb via fastp at Q25 and MiXCR, keeping in-frame beta chains. Rows merge per CDR3 protein into single entries with the most common DNA and genes. It is TCRdb's table, rather than the study itself, that gives the V and J calls and clone size. This sample lists 650,000 to 750,000 distinct CDR3 sequences; 13% to 15% were detected once. The ten largest account for roughly 10% of the sample.

The CDR3 runs 14 residues from the cysteine to the phenylalanine. The sequence is cut down to CDR3 DNA, 42 bases in frame from base 1. CDR1 and CDR2, per the germline V gene (reference sequence), are SEHNR and FQNEAQ. The germline ends are 18 bases apart after V is trimmed by 5 bases and J by 8 bases. A patient counted as having stable Graves' hyperthyroidism if no progression to ophthalmopathy occurred over 18 months of follow-up. Hyperthyroidism patients were newly diagnosed, had a disease duration of under 2 months, and were aged 18 to 65 years. Patients with uncontrolled infections, other autoimmune diseases, pregnancy or lactation were excluded. Clinical symptoms, serum thyroxine and TRAb, thyroid ultrasound, and orbital computed tomography formed the basis for the diagnoses. Ficoll-Paque density gradient centrifugation was used to isolate PBMCs from around 10 ml of fresh peripheral blood. Total RNA was extracted using Trizol reagent, and RNA quality was assessed on an Agilent 2100 Bioanalyzer.

These data are taken from a study of T cells in Graves' hyperthyroidism and ophthalmopathy (dated by TCRdb to about 2019). For context, the study as a whole: Peripheral blood was collected at initial diagnosis, before any treatment. For training and testing, the 100 or so patients in the discovery cohort were randomly divided in a 7:3 ratio. Following sampling, methimazole starting at 30 mg daily was given to hyperthyroidism patients, and high-dose intravenous methylprednisolone was given to ophthalmopathy patients. In roughly six Graves' hyperthyroidism patients, the study also compared T-cell repertoires from thyroid tissue with T-cell repertoires from blood. To identify distinguishing TCR V-J signatures, a discovery cohort of around 98 patients was used, comprising roughly 45 with Graves' ophthalmopathy and about 59 with stable Graves' hyperthyroidism. Whether ophthalmopathy could be predicted prospectively was tested in an independent validation cohort made up of about 20 hyperthyroidism patients plus 17 patients who later progressed to ophthalmopathy. TCR Vbeta CDR3 sequencing of 120 to 150 peripheral blood samples (over 40 ophthalmopathy, under 80 hyperthyroidism and around 17 progressor patients) is reported in the paper.

Overall study outcomes, separate from this receptor: In validation, the model predicted progression to ophthalmopathy with approximately 71% sensitivity and approximately 72% specificity, a median of 6.5 months before onset. Sample size was not statistically predetermined, and blinding of investigators to group allocation was not performed. Most expanded thyroid clonotypes (frequency above 0.001) were also detected in blood, a finding suggesting that blood repertoires may reflect thyroid immune responses. A model built on a 13 V-J signature distinguished ophthalmopathy from stable hyperthyroidism, reaching about 89% sensitivity and around 82% specificity in cross-validation and 80%/75% in testing.

The sequence was obtained from a woman aged 18-29 years with Graves' hyperthyroidism. The chain employs TRBV7-9 and TRBJ1-2, with a weak D call of TRBD1 (5 bases match). The specimen sequenced was blood. The encoded CDR3 is CASSGRQASGGYTF. The DNA sequence reads TGTGCCAGCAGCGGACGGCAGGCCTCAGGGGGCTACACCTTC. This CDR3, with the reference TRBV7-9 and TRBJ1-2 proteins standing in past its ends, gives the full variable domain DTGVSQNPRHKITKRGQNVTFRCDPISEHNRLYWYRQTLGQGPEFLTYFQNEAQLEKSRLLSDRFSAERPKGSFSTLEIQRTEQGDSAMYLCASSGRQASGGYTFGSGTRLTVV.